This TCR beta chain was recovered during a study of Graves' ophthalmopathy and Graves' hyperthyroidism. Findings and limits, study-wide: Using a 13-signature model, the authors split ophthalmopathy from stable hyperthyroidism, with roughly 90% sensitivity and 75% to 82% specificity. With about 71% sensitivity and approximately 73% specificity, the model predicted ophthalmopathy progression.

This clonotype showed up many times. Its antigen is not known. The sequenced template was RNA, covering the TCR beta CDR3 region. Second-round multiplex PCR came after first-round RT-PCR with HTBI primers. TCRdb passed the multiplex PCR reads through MiXCR, listing each CDR3 protein once. Among a few hundred thousand distinct CDR3 sequences listed, more than 20% were seen once. Germline CDR1 MDHEN, CDR2 SYDVKM. With 5 bases removed from V and 7 bases from J, the gap between germline ends came to 8 bases. This CDR3 contains 11 residues. In this cohort, patients with other autoimmune diseases, uncontrolled infections, pregnancy or lactation were excluded. The source of the PBMCs was 10 ml of fresh peripheral blood.

The receptor was derived from a woman under 30 with stable Graves' hyperthyroidism. The source material was peripheral blood. The chain uses TRBV28 and TRBJ2-5; D gene ambiguous. The chain's CDR3 is CASSKRTTQYF. CDR3 in DNA: TGTGCCAGCAGTAAGCGCACGACCCAGTACTTC.